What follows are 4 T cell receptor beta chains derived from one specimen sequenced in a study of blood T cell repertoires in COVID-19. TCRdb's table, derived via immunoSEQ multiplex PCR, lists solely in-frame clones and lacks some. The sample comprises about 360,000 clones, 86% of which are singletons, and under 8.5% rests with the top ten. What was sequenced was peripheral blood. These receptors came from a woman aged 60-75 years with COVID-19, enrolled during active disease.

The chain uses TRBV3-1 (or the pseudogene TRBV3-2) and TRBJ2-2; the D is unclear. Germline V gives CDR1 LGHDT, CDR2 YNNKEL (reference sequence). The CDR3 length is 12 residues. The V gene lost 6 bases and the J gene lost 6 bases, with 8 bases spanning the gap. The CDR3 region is CASSSGSGELFF. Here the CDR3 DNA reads TGTGCCAGCAGTTCAGGTTCCGGGGAGCTGTTTTTT.

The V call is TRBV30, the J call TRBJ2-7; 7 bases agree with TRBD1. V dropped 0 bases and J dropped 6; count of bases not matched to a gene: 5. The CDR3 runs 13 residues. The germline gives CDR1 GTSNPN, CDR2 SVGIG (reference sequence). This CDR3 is CAWSVQGRFEQYF. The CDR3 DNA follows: TGTGCCTGGAGTGTACAGGGGCGCTTCGAGCAGTACTTC.

The DNA of the CDR3 is TGTGCCAGCAGCACAGGGACCGCCCAACGGCCCCAGCATTTT. Translated, it gives CASSTGTAQRPQHF. The V call is TRBV7-8, the J call TRBJ1-5, with a tentative D call TRBD1 (6 bases). Trimming removed 5 bases at V and 9 bases at J, with 17 bases between. The germline gives CDR1 SGHVS, CDR2 FQNEAQ. The CDR3 length is 14 residues. Filled out from reference TRBV7-8 and TRBJ1-5, the complete variable domain reads GAGVSQSPRYKVAKRGQDVALRCDPISGHVSLFWYQQALGQGPEFLTYFQNEAQLDKSGLPSDRFFAERPEGSVSTLKIQRTQQEDSAVYLCASSTGTAQRPQHFGDGTRLSIL.

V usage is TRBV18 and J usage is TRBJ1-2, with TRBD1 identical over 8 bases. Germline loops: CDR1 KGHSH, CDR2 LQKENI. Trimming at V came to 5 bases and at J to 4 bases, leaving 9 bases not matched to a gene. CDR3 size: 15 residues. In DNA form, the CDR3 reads TGTGCCAGCTCATCTACCGGGACAGGAGGCTATGGCTACACCTTC. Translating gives CASSSTGTGGYGYTF. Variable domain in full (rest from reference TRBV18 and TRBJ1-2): NAGVMQNPRHLVRRRGQEARLRCSPMKGHSHVYWYRQLPEEGLKFMVYLQKENIIDESGMPKERFSAEFPKEGPSILRIQQVVRGDSAAYFCASSSTGTGGYGYTFGSGTRLTVV.